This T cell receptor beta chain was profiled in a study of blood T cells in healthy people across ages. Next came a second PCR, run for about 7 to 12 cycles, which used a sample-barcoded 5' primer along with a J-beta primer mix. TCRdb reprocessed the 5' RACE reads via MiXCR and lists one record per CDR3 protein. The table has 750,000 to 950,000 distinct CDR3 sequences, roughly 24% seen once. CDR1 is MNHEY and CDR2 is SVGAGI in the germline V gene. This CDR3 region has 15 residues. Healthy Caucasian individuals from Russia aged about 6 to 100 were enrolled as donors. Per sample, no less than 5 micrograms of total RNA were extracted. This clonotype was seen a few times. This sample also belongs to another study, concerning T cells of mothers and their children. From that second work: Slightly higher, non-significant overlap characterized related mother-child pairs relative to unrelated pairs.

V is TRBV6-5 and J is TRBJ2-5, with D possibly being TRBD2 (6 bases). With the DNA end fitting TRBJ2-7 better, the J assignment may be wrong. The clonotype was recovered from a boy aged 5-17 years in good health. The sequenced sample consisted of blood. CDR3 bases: TGTGCCAGCAGCGTTGGGACTGCCGGGTCCTACGAGCAGTACTTC. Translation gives CASSVGTAGSYEQYF.